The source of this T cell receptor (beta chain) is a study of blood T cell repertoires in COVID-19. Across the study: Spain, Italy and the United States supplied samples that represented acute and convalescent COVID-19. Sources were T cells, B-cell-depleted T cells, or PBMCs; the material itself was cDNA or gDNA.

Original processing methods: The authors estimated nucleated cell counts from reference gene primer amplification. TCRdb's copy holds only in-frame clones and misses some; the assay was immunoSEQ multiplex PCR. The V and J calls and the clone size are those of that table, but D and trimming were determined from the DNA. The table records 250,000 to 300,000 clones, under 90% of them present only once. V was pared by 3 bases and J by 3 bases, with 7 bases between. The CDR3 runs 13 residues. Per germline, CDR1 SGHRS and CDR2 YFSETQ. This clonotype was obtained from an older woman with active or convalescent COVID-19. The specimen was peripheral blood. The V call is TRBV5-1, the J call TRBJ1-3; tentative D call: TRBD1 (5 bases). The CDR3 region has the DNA TGCGCCAGCAGCTCGGGGGTTGGAAACACCATATATTTT. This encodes CASSSGVGNTIYF. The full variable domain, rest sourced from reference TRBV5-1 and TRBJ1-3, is KAGVTQTPRYLIKTRGQQVTLSCSPISGHRSVSWYQQTPGQGLQFLFEYFSETQRNKGNFPGRFSGRQFSNSRSEMNVSTLELGDSALYLCASSSGVGNTIYFGEGSWLTVV.